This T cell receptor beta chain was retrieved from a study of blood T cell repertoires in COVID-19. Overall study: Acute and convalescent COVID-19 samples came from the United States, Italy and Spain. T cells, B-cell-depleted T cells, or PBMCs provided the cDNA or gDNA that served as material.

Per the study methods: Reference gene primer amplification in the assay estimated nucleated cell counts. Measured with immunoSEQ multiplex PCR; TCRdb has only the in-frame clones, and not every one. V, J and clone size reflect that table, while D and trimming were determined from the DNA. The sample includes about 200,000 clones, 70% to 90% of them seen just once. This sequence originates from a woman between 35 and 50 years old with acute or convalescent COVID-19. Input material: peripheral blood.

CDR3 nucleotide sequence: TGTGCCAGCAGCGTAGGATGGACAGGGGGTATGACTTCACCCCTCCACTTT. Translation: CASSVGWTGGMTSPLHF. The chain has TRBV9 and TRBJ1-6, with 10 bases identical to TRBD1. The CDR3 has 17 amino acids. V lost 0 bases and J lost 9; bases outside the gene matches: 9. Germline V gene data show CDR1 as SGDLS and CDR2 as YYNGEE.